A selection of T cell receptor beta chains follows, all from one sample in a study of control samples from healthy donors and cancer patients. TCRdb's table, derived via immunoSEQ multiplex PCR, lists solely in-frame clones and lacks some. The sample holds about 100,000 clones, approximately 90% seen once. Sequenced material: blood. The receptors stem from a man aged 30 to 39 in good health. Each CDR3 is given with its conserved first and last residue. A D gene is named only where the DNA matches it firmly. The size entry is marked missing in some rows and otherwise reads once, few, many or a size class.

TRBV6-5	TRBJ1-6	-	-	TGTGCCAGCAGGTCGATCGGTTCACCCCTCCACTTT	CASRSIGSPLHF
TRBV14	TRBJ1-5	-	-	TGTGCCAGCAGCCAACCGAGGGTTAGGAATCAGCCCCAGCATTTT	CASSQPRVRNQPQHF
TRBV15	TRBJ2-1	-	-	TGTGCCACCAGCAGAGATCCGGCTAGCCGGGACAATGAGCAGTTCTTC	CATSRDPASRDNEQFF
TRBV7-2	TRBJ1-2	-	-	TGTGCCAGCAGCTTGCGTGCTCCCTCGGTGGGGTCAGGGAATGGCTACACCTTC	CASSLRAPSVGSGNGYTF
TRBV25-1	TRBJ2-3	-	TRBD1	TGTGCCAGCAGTGGGGACAGAAAACTCACAGATACGCAGTATTTT	CASSGDRKLTDTQYF
TRBV5-1	TRBJ1-4	-	TRBD1	TGCGCCAGCAAACCCCGGACAGGGAAAGGGACTAATGAAAAACTGTTTTTT	CASKPRTGKGTNEKLFF
TRBV6-2/TRBV6-3	TRBJ2-1	once	TRBD2	TGTGCCAGCAGCCCTAGCGGGAGGGGCTACAATGAGCAGTTCTTC	CASSPSGRGYNEQFF
TRBV18	TRBJ2-7	-	-	TGTGCCACCCGACCTCCAAGCTCCTACGAGCAGTACTTC	CATRPPSSYEQYF
TRBV27	TRBJ1-2	-	TRBD1	TGTGCCAGCAGTTTGGGGACAGGGGGCGGCTATGGCTACACCTTC	CASSLGTGGGYGYTF
TRBV4-1	TRBJ1-4	few	-	TGCGCCAGCAGCCAAGATTACCGCCCCGCTGCAACTAATGAAAAACTGTTTTTT	CASSQDYRPAATNEKLFF
TRBV27	TRBJ2-1	-	TRBD2	TGTGCCAGCAGCCGGCCCACTAGCGGGAGTACCTACAATGGGCAGTTCTTC	CASSRPTSGSTYNGQFF
TRBV19	TRBJ1-2	-	TRBD1	TGTGCCAGTAGTGGACGGGACAGGGGGTCTCGGACTCCGGGGTATGGCTACACCTTC	CASSGRDRGSRTPGYGYTF
TRBV27	TRBJ2-2	once	-	TGTGCCAGCAGAGGGTACTACCTGAACACCGGGGAGCTGTTTTTT	CASRGYYLNTGELFF
TRBV29-1	TRBJ2-4	-	TRBD1	TGCAGCGTTGATCCGGGACAGAACATTCAGTACTTC	CSVDPGQNIQYF
TRBV5-1	TRBJ1-1	-	TRBD1	TGCGCCAGCAGCCCGGCGGGGACAGGTAAAATGAACACTGAAGCTTTCTTT	CASSPAGTGKMNTEAFF
TRBV27	TRBJ1-1	-	TRBD1	TGTGCCAGCAGTTTAACAGGGGGTGGTACTGAAGCTTTCTTT	CASSLTGGGTEAFF
TRBV28	TRBJ2-2	-	TRBD1	TGTGCCAGCAGGGTCGGACAGGGGGAGGTGACCGGGGAGCTGTTTTTT	CASRVGQGEVTGELFF
TRBV6-6	TRBJ2-1	once	-	TGTGCCAGCAGCCCCGGACAGTTCTCCTACAATGAGCAGTTCTTC	CASSPGQFSYNEQFF
TRBV6-1	TRBJ1-1	once	-	TGTGCCAGCAGTGAAGAGCAGATCATGAACACTGAAGCTTTCTTT	CASSEEQIMNTEAFF
TRBV18	TRBJ2-5	-	TRBD1	TGTGCCAGCTCACCAAAGACAGGGAGAACGATCGAGGAGACCCAGTACTTC	CASSPKTGRTIEETQYF
TRBV7-9	TRBJ1-1	-	-	TGTGCCAGCAGTGAGGTCATGAACACTGAAGCTTTCTTT	CASSEVMNTEAFF
TRBV7-2	TRBJ1-5	once	-	TGTGCCAGCAGCCTGACGGCGAGTAGCAATCAGCCCCAGCATTTT	CASSLTASSNQPQHF
TRBV28	TRBJ1-2	-	TRBD1	TGTGCCAGCAGCACCGGGACAGGGAGGTTATATGGCTACACCTTC	CASSTGTGRLYGYTF
TRBV4-3	TRBJ1-1	few	-	TGCGCCAGCAGCCAAGAAAGGGGCTTTGGGGATGTGGACACTGAAGCTTTCTTT	CASSQERGFGDVDTEAFF
TRBV5-1	TRBJ2-3	-	-	TGCGCCAGCAGTTCCAGCCGCTTGAGCACAGATACGCAGTATTTT	CASSSSRLSTDTQYF
TRBV6-5	TRBJ1-1	-	-	TGTGCCAGTACCGCCGAGGGGATGAACACTGAAGCTTTCTTT	CASTAEGMNTEAFF
TRBV9	TRBJ2-3	-	-	TGTGCCAGCAGCATACGGCCGTACAGGGAGGGTCTTTCCCTCACAGATACGCAGTATTTT	CASSIRPYREGLSLTDTQYF
TRBV12-3/TRBV12-4	TRBJ2-3	once	-	TGTGCCAGCAGTTTCGTAGATACGCAGTATTTT	CASSFVDTQYF
TRBV18	TRBJ2-2	-	TRBD2	TGTGCCAGCTCACCCCCAAGCGGGAGACTCGGGGAGCTGTTTTTT	CASSPPSGRLGELFF
TRBV13	TRBJ1-3	-	-	TGTGCCAGCAGCCTCGCCATGGCCGCTGGAAACACCATATATTTT	CASSLAMAAGNTIYF
TRBV28	TRBJ2-3	-	-	TGTGCCAGCATCCCTACCTGGGGGGTTTTTGATACGCAGTATTTT	CASIPTWGVFDTQYF
TRBV6-6	TRBJ1-4	-	-	TGTGCCAGCAGTTACCCTGGTAATGAAAAACTGTTTTTT	CASSYPGNEKLFF
TRBV3-1/TRBV3-2	TRBJ2-1	-	-	TGTGCCAGCAGCGGATACAATGAGCAGTTCTTC	CASSGYNEQFF
TRBV11-2	TRBJ2-7	-	-	TGTGCCAGCAGCTTATCCAACTACGAGCAGTACTTC	CASSLSNYEQYF
TRBV7-2	TRBJ2-2	-	TRBD2	TGTGCCAGCAGCCCGGGAGTAGCGGGAGACAGCGGGGAGCTGTTTTTT	CASSPGVAGDSGELFF
TRBV7-9	TRBJ1-5	-	TRBD1	TGTGCCAGCAGTCCCGGACAGGGCTACAATCAGCCCCAGCATTTT	CASSPGQGYNQPQHF
TRBV25-1	TRBJ2-2	-	-	TGTGCCAGCAGGACTGGGGGGTCCGGGGAGCTGTTTTTT	CASRTGGSGELFF
TRBV15	TRBJ2-7	-	TRBD1	TGTGCCACCAGCAGAGATTCAACGTTACAGGGGAAGCACGAGCAGTACTTC	CATSRDSTLQGKHEQYF
TRBV6-1	TRBJ1-4	-	-	TGTGCCAGCAGTAAAGCCCCCGCTACGGGGGGGCTGCCTAATGAAAAACTGTTTTTT	CASSKAPATGGLPNEKLFF
TRBV7-9	TRBJ1-2	-	-	TGTGCCAGCAGCTTGGACAGCCTCTATGGCTACACCTTC	CASSLDSLYGYTF
TRBV18	TRBJ2-5	-	-	TGTGCCAGCTCACTTCAGAGGGGGGAGACCCAGTACTTC	CASSLQRGETQYF
TRBV7-2	TRBJ1-5	-	TRBD1	TGTGCCAGCAGCTTATGGGGGACAGCCGATCAGCCCCAGCATTTT	CASSLWGTADQPQHF
TRBV24-1	TRBJ2-2	-	TRBD2	TGTGCCACCGGGACTAGCCGATTGAACACCGGGGAGCTGTTTTTT	CATGTSRLNTGELFF
TRBV4-3	TRBJ1-2	-	TRBD1	TGCGCCAGCAGCCAAGAATACAGGGGACCATATGGCTACACCTTC	CASSQEYRGPYGYTF
TRBV7-9	TRBJ2-1	-	TRBD2	TGTGCCAGCAGCCCGCGACTAGCGGGAGGCAATGAGCAGTTCTTC	CASSPRLAGGNEQFF
TRBV2	TRBJ2-1	-	TRBD2	TGTGCCAGCAGTGCGGGACTAGCGGGAGTACGTGAGCAGTTCTTC	CASSAGLAGVREQFF
TRBV2	TRBJ2-3	few	-	TGTGCCAGCAGTGCACTTTCAAGCGGGCCACGCACAGATACGCAGTATTTT	CASSALSSGPRTDTQYF
TRBV28	TRBJ1-1	once	-	TGTGCCAGCGGGAGGGCTTTCTTT	CASGRAFF
TRBV4-1	TRBJ1-5	-	-	TGCGCCAGCAGCCAAGCTAACTTCTTAGGCAGGGTCGATCAGCCCCAGCATTTT	CASSQANFLGRVDQPQHF
TRBV27	TRBJ1-1	once	-	TGTGCCAGCAGTCCCCGGACAGTGGGGGTCACTGAAGCTTTCTTT	CASSPRTVGVTEAFF
TRBV10-3	TRBJ1-1	-	-	TGTGCCATCAGTGGAGGGGCGGGCACTGAAGCTTTCTTT	CAISGGAGTEAFF
TRBV5-5	TRBJ2-6	-	TRBD2	TGTGCCAGCAGCCCCGAAAGTGGGGCGGGGGTCGGGGCCAACGTCCTGACTTTC	CASSPESGAGVGANVLTF
TRBV5-4	TRBJ1-2	-	TRBD1	TGTGCCAGCTCGACTCCGGGACAGGGGTATGGCTACACCTTC	CASSTPGQGYGYTF
TRBV25-1	TRBJ2-1	-	TRBD2	TGTGCCAGCAAAGCCCCGCCTAGCGGGTACAATGAGCAGTTCTTC	CASKAPPSGYNEQFF
TRBV6-5	TRBJ2-1	-	TRBD1	TGTGCCAGCAGTTTAAGACAGGGCGGTGAGCAGTTCTTC	CASSLRQGGEQFF
TRBV3-1/TRBV3-2	TRBJ2-3	-	-	TGTGCCAGCAGCCACCTGGGACATCCCAAGGCAGATACGCAGTATTTT	CASSHLGHPKADTQYF
TRBV2	TRBJ1-3	-	-	TGTGCCAGCAGTGAAATCGGAAACACCATATATTTT	CASSEIGNTIYF